This TCR beta chain derives from a study of T cell responses to AZD1222 COVID-19 vaccine (dated by TCRdb to 2020 to 2022). For context, the study as a whole: Because spike-specific TCR depth and breadth did not differ between the two schedules, AZD1222 recipients who got a second dose at roughly 4 weeks were pooled with those who got a second dose at roughly 12 weeks. Trial participants were enrolled by age into 18-55, 56-69 and 70-plus year subgroups, with approximately 160, 26 and 62 TCR-sequenced participants respectively. A total of just over 230 trial participants underwent TCR sequencing, of whom 200 to 220 had received two doses of AZD1222 and around 26 had received two doses of the MenACWY control vaccine.

The full study reports these points: Conclusions about previously exposed vaccinees were limited because only six AZD1222 recipients were SARS-CoV-2 seropositive at baseline. Because no day 14 peak-response samples were available, the repertoires could be characterized only after the peak T cell response. Spike-specific TCR breadth and depth rose significantly after two AZD1222 doses compared with day 0 and with MenACWY recipients. Participants were mostly white British and included more females than males, and it was suggested by the authors that clonal diversity may have been underestimated. Nearly half of unique spike-specific TCRs reportedly recognized epitopes outside regions mutated in the B.1.351 and B.1.1.7 variants. CD4 TCRs associated with the vaccine covered the entire spike protein, and the dominant responses were in regions 160-218 and 743-854. The 56-69-year group was small, and its depth increase did not reach significance, likely because of low power.

V is pared back by 7 bases and J by 4 bases, with 22 bases lying between the germline termini. The CDR3 runs 15 residues from the cysteine to the phenylalanine. Only CDR3 DNA remains: 45 bases, in frame from the first base. Looking up the germline V gene yields CDR1 SQVTM and CDR2 ANQGSEA. The CDR3 regions of human TCRbeta chains were analyzed by immunosequencing. Concerning the study's data processing: Repertoire TCRs were checked for matches against a reference library of SARS-CoV-2-specific TCRs that had been generated using the MIRA antigen-specificity platform. Breadth meant the fraction of unique TCRs that were SARS-CoV-2-associated, whereas depth meant the fraction of total T cells that were SARS-CoV-2-associated. Using the MIRA data, every spike-specific TCR was mapped to the spike region that the TCR reacted to and assigned to either a CD4 or a CD8 class. Log10-transformed breadth and depth values were compared by one-way ANOVA with Sidak's multiple comparisons tests. The table was pulled from immuneACCESS by TCRdb, which kept in-frame rearrangements only. Such tables lose some clones; where checked, under half of the loss comes from unresolved V genes, and the rest has no known cause. V, J and clone size are taken as reported in that table, and D and trimming were inferred from the DNA itself. For this sample there are about 190,000 clones; 85% to 95% appear just once. The ten largest clonotypes hold 1% to 1.5% of the sample.

Sample time point, as interpreted from the label and publication: baseline before first vaccination. Vaccinee samples came from UK trials COV001 and COV002, including a single-blind randomized controlled phase 2/3 trial of AZD1222 (ChAdOx1 nCoV-19) in healthy adults. Trial participant PBMC samples were collected at day 0 and day 28 after the second dose for TCRbeta chain sequencing. In the case of this clone: The specificity of this receptor is unknown. Per-base quality was not reported, and no clone a single base away is much larger than it.

The source material was peripheral blood, sampled on day 0 of AZD1222 vaccination. The chain employs TRBV29-1 and TRBJ2-5; the D gene is perhaps TRBD1 or TRBD2, as each covers 5 bases. The clonotype originates from an adult in good health. The nucleotides are TGCAGCGCACGACCTCCCGGGACCAAAGGAGAGACCCAGTACTTC. Protein translation: CSARPPGTKGETQYF.